These 19 T cell receptor beta chains were all obtained from the same sample, sequenced in a study of immune cell composition in non-small cell lung cancer. Repertoires were generated with immunoSEQ multiplex PCR, while TCRdb's copy carries only in-frame clones and drops some. The top ten hold 7.5% of the sample, which has roughly 14,000 clones, around 68% seen once. The sequenced material came from lung tumor tissue. The receptors stem from a human donor with non-small cell lung cancer.

This clone was detected only a few times. The CDR3 DNA follows: TGTGCCACCGTACATGAACAGGGATATGGCTACACCTTC. Encoded protein: CATVHEQGYGYTF. V is TRBV10-3 and J is TRBJ1-2, with D possibly being TRBD1 (6 bases). Germline assignment: CDR1 ENHRY and CDR2 SYGVKD. The CDR3 is 13 amino acids. Trimming removed 10 bases from V and 5 bases from J, with 17 bases in between.

V and J are TRBV29-1 and TRBJ2-2; D is unresolved. The V end was cut by 4 bases, the J end by 3 bases, with 3 bases between. Germline CDR1 SQVTM, CDR2 ANQGSEA. The CDR3 has 11 residues. CDR3: CSVADTGELFF. The DNA of the CDR3 is TGCAGCGTTGCCGACACCGGGGAGCTGTTTTTT.

The chain links TRBV9 to TRBJ2-2, with 9 bases that match TRBD2. From germline, CDR1 is SGDLS and CDR2 YYNGEE. Losses at the gene ends were 4 bases for V and 3 bases for J; bases not matched to a gene: 7. There are 16 residues in the CDR3. CDR3 protein: CASSRLAGEYTGELFF. CDR3 DNA sequence: TGTGCCAGCAGCAGGTTAGCGGGGGAATACACCGGGGAGCTGTTTTTT.

V usage is TRBV29-1 and J usage is TRBJ2-7, with unresolved D. From germline, CDR1 is SQVTM and CDR2 ANQGSEA. Trimming pared 7 bases from V and 2 bases from J, leaving 12 bases between. The CDR3 totals 12 residues. The CDR3 reads CSAQTQTYEQYF. The CDR3 nucleotides read TGCAGCGCACAGACACAAACCTACGAGCAGTACTTC.

This clone was found a few times. The rearrangement links TRBV7-2 to TRBJ2-5; D is possibly TRBD2 (5 bases). Trimming shortened V by 1 base and J by 7 bases, and 7 bases separated the two germline ends. Per the germline V gene, CDR1 is SGHTA and CDR2 is FQGNSA. CDR3 length: 12 residues. The CDR3 sequence is CASSLEGRTQYF. The CDR3 coding sequence is TGTGCCAGCAGCTTAGAAGGGAGGACCCAGTACTTC.

This chain links TRBV18 with TRBJ1-2; D possibly corresponds to TRBD1 (5 bases). Trimming stripped 5 bases from V and 4 bases from J, with 8 bases between. Germline V gene data show CDR1 as KGHSH and CDR2 as LQKENI. The CDR3 loop spans 12 amino acids. This chain's CDR3 is CASSSDSYGYTF. The CDR3 bases are TGTGCCAGCTCATCCGACAGCTATGGCTACACCTTC.

This chain uses TRBV18 with TRBJ1-2; a weak D match, TRBD1 (5 bases). The V and J ends lost 3 bases and 8 bases respectively, with 19 bases between them. The V gene's germline CDR1 is KGHSH and CDR2 LQKENI. The CDR3 contains 15 residues. CDR3 sequence reads: CASSPPGRRAEGYTF. CDR3 nucleotides: TGTGCCAGCTCACCTCCGGGACGGAGGGCAGAGGGCTACACCTTC. Together with reference TRBV18 and TRBJ1-2, the CDR3 gives the full variable domain: NAGVMQNPRHLVRRRGQEARLRCSPMKGHSHVYWYRQLPEEGLKFMVYLQKENIIDESGMPKERFSAEFPKEGPSILRIQQVVRGDSAAYFCASSPPGRRAEGYTFGSGTRLTVV.

The chain links TRBV7-9 to TRBJ1-2; 7 bases agree with TRBD1. The CDR3 spans 14 residues. V shed 2 bases, J shed 8 bases, and the junction held 8 bases outside the gene matches. CDR1 and CDR2 (germline): SEHNR, FQNEAQ (reference sequence). The CDR3 DNA reads TGTGCCAGCAGCTTACAGACAGGGCGACGAGGCTACACCTTC. Its protein is CASSLQTGRRGYTF.

V usage is TRBV6-1 and J usage is TRBJ1-6; 7 positions agree with TRBD1. Germline values: CDR1 MNHNS, CDR2 SASEGT. The CDR3 covers 17 residues. Trimming cost V 1 base and J 9 bases; bases outside gene matches: 12. The CDR3 DNA is TGTGCCAGCAGTGAAGTAAGGGGGCACGAAGGGATTTCACCCCTCCACTTT. The encoded protein is CASSEVRGHEGISPLHF.

J is TRBJ2-5 and V is TRBV9, with D possibly TRBD1 on 5 matching bases. V lost 0 bases and J 2 bases, leaving 14 bases between the germline ends. This CDR3 contains 16 residues. CDR1 and CDR2 (germline): SGDLS, YYNGEE. CDR3 nucleotide sequence: TGTGCCAGCAGCGTAGCTATGCAGGGCCGGCAAGAGACCCAGTACTTC. It yields the protein CASSVAMQGRQETQYF.

This clone showed up just a few times. The chain employs TRBV7-3 and TRBJ2-5; 7 nucleotides match TRBD1. V was pared by 0 bases and J by 5 bases, with 3 bases of the junction left unmatched. Germline CDR1 and CDR2: SGHTA and FQGTGA. The length of the CDR3 is 14 residues. CDR3 DNA sequence: TGTGCCAGCAGCTTAACGGGGACAGCTGAGACCCAGTACTTC. Amino acids: CASSLTGTAETQYF.

The J gene is TRBJ1-1, the V gene TRBV10-3; 8 nucleotides agree with TRBD1. Germline CDR1 and CDR2: ENHRY and SYGVKD. The CDR3 length is 15 residues. Trimming took 6 bases from V and 3 from J; bases not matched to a gene: 9. The CDR3 reads CAIRATQGADTEAFF. The DNA for the CDR3 is TGTGCCATCAGGGCGACCCAGGGGGCCGACACTGAAGCTTTCTTT.

This clone came up a few times. CDR3 sequence reads: CASSLGTLRETGWAFF. The CDR3 DNA sequence: TGTGCCAGCAGCTTGGGTACTCTTCGCGAGACAGGGTGGGCTTTCTTT. V is TRBV5-6 and J is TRBJ1-1; 7 bases match TRBD1. CDR3 size: 16 residues. Trimming at V came to 0 bases and at J to 11 bases, leaving 16 bases not matched to a gene. Germline V gene sequence: CDR1 SGHDT, CDR2 YYEEEE. Complete variable domain (other parts from reference TRBV5-6 and TRBJ1-1): DAGVTQSPTHLIKTRGQQVTLRCSPKSGHDTVSWYQQALGQGPQFIFQYYEEEERQRGNFPDRFSGHQFPNYSSELNVNALLLGDSALYLCASSLGTLRETGWAFFGQGTRLTVV.

The chain links TRBV5-1 to TRBJ1-2; 8 bases line up with TRBD1. CDR3 length: 14 amino acids. CDR1 and CDR2 from the germline V gene are SGHRS and YFSETQ. Trimming took 1 base from V and 5 from J; bases not matched to a gene: 4. The CDR3 nucleotides are TGCGCCAGCAGCTTGCAGGGGGACAGGTATGGCTACACCTTC. Translated, it gives CASSLQGDRYGYTF. Full variable domain (remainder filled in from reference TRBV5-1 and TRBJ1-2): KAGVTQTPRYLIKTRGQQVTLSCSPISGHRSVSWYQQTPGQGLQFLFEYFSETQRNKGNFPGRFSGRQFSNSRSEMNVSTLELGDSALYLCASSLQGDRYGYTFGSGTRLTVV.

Notes on this clone: The same CDR3 also results from other DNA sequences found in this sample. The chain links TRBV21-1 to TRBJ2-7; the DNA was not used to check the table's D call, TRBD2. TRBV21-1 corresponds to a pseudogene. The CDR3 sequence is 13 residues long. CDR3 bases: TGTGCCAGCATCTCGAAGGCACTGACTCAGCAGTACTTC. Translated, it gives CASISKALTQQYF.

The rearrangement links TRBV4-3 to TRBJ1-1; the D gene is possibly TRBD1 (5 bases). The CDR3 totals 18 residues. Between the trimmed V and J ends, which lost 0 bases and 3 bases, there was a span of 20 bases. Germline CDR1 LGHNA, CDR2 YSLEER. In DNA, the CDR3 is TGCGCCAGCAGCCAAGATCGGCCAGGGCAGGGCTTGCACACTGAAGCTTTCTTT. Its protein is CASSQDRPGQGLHTEAFF.

The rearrangement links TRBV29-1 to TRBJ2-7; 12 bases align to TRBD1. The CDR3 spans 14 residues. CDR1 is SQVTM and CDR2 is ANQGSEA in the germline V gene. After removal of 4 bases from V and 5 bases from J, the junction contained 6 bases not matched to a gene. In DNA, the CDR3 is TGCAGCGTTGTTGGGGGACAGGGGGCCGACGAGCAGTACTTC. Amino acids: CSVVGGQGADEQYF.

The chain has TRBV4-3 and TRBJ2-1, with TRBD1 identical over 10 bases. V shed 3 bases, J shed 5 bases, and the junction held 7 bases outside the gene matches. The germline gives CDR1 LGHNA, CDR2 YSLEER. The CDR3 has 16 amino acids. CDR3 loop: CASSQSDRGGDNEQFF. The CDR3 DNA reads as TGCGCCAGCAGCCAGTCGGACAGGGGGGGAGACAATGAGCAGTTCTTC.

V is TRBV5-4 and J is TRBJ1-4; D is possibly TRBD1 (6 bases). CDR3 length: 14 residues. The V gene lost 4 bases and the J gene lost 3 bases, with 10 bases spanning the gap. Germline CDR1 and CDR2: SGHNT and YYREEE (reference sequence). The CDR3 sequence is CASSPRGSNEKLFF. CDR3 nucleotide sequence: TGTGCCAGCAGCCCCAGGGGTTCTAATGAAAAACTGTTTTTT.